These T cell receptor beta chains were read from a single sample in a study of T cells in Graves' hyperthyroidism and ophthalmopathy. MiXCR was run by TCRdb on the multiplex PCR reads, yielding one entry per CDR3 protein. The repertoire holds approximately 510,000 distinct CDR3 sequences, with less than 25% as singletons. Sequencing input: blood. The receptors originated from a man between 18 and 35 years old with Graves' hyperthyroidism. The CDR3 runs from the conserved cysteine through the conserved F or W. The order of the fields is V gene, J gene, D gene, clone size, CDR3 DNA, CDR3 protein. D genes are given only for firm matches. Rows may omit the clone size; those that give it use once, few, many or a size class.

v_gene: TRBV12-3/TRBV12-4
j_gene: TRBJ1-2
d_gene: TRBD1
abundance: -
CDR3nt: TGTGGCAGCAGTTTGATTGGGAGGACAGGGGGCTGGTATGGCTACACCTTC
CDR3aa: CGSSLIGRTGGWYGYTF

v_gene: TRBV30
j_gene: TRBJ1-1
d_gene: -
abundance: -
CDR3nt: TGTGCCTGGAGTGTAGGCGGATCAATGAACACTGAAGCTTTCTTT
CDR3aa: CAWSVGGSMNTEAFF

v_gene: TRBV6-2/TRBV6-3
j_gene: TRBJ1-5
d_gene: TRBD1
abundance: few
CDR3nt: TGTGCCAGCAGCCCCGGGACAGGGTATTTCATCGGTCAGCCCCAGCATTTT
CDR3aa: CASSPGTGYFIGQPQHF

v_gene: TRBV6-1
j_gene: TRBJ2-2
d_gene: -
abundance: many
CDR3nt: TGTGCCAGCACCCCGGGACAAGAAACCGGGGAGCTGTTTTTT
CDR3aa: CASTPGQETGELFF

v_gene: TRBV6-5
j_gene: TRBJ2-7
d_gene: -
abundance: -
CDR3nt: TGTGCCAGCAGTTTGGCCCCCATGGTCGAGCAGTACTTC
CDR3aa: CASSLAPMVEQYF

v_gene: TRBV9
j_gene: TRBJ2-5
d_gene: -
abundance: -
CDR3nt: TGTGCCAGCAGCACCAGAGGGGGGGAAGAGACCCAGTACTTC
CDR3aa: CASSTRGGEETQYF

v_gene: TRBV11-2
j_gene: TRBJ1-1
d_gene: TRBD1
abundance: many
CDR3nt: TGTGCCAGCAGCTTAGACCACCGGGACAGGGGCGAGAACACTGAAGCTTTCTTT
CDR3aa: CASSLDHRDRGENTEAFF

v_gene: TRBV7-9
j_gene: TRBJ1-1
d_gene: -
abundance: -
CDR3nt: TGTGCCAGCAGCCCCGGGGGTAGCCCTGAAGCTTTCTTT
CDR3aa: CASSPGGSPEAFF

v_gene: TRBV20-1
j_gene: TRBJ1-1
d_gene: -
abundance: few
CDR3nt: TGCAGTGCTAGAGATCCCCCGGAGAACACTGAAGCTTTCTTT
CDR3aa: CSARDPPENTEAFF

v_gene: TRBV6-1
j_gene: TRBJ2-2
d_gene: -
abundance: many
CDR3nt: TGTGCCAGCACCGTCAGGGGCCCGAACACCGGGGAGCTGTTTTTT
CDR3aa: CASTVRGPNTGELFF

v_gene: TRBV6-1
j_gene: TRBJ2-5
d_gene: -
abundance: many
CDR3nt: TGTGCCAGCAGTCAGCTAGAGACCCAGTACTTC
CDR3aa: CASSQLETQYF

v_gene: TRBV13
j_gene: TRBJ2-2
d_gene: -
abundance: many
CDR3nt: TGTGCCAGCAGCGAAAGAGGGGAGCTGTTTTTT
CDR3aa: CASSERGELFF

v_gene: TRBV4-1
j_gene: TRBJ1-5
d_gene: -
abundance: many
CDR3nt: TGCGCCAGCAGCCAAGTCCCCCCGGGGAACGATCAGCCCCAGCATTTT
CDR3aa: CASSQVPPGNDQPQHF

v_gene: TRBV6-1
j_gene: TRBJ1-6
d_gene: -
abundance: -
CDR3nt: TGTGCCAGCAGTCGCCGGGGCAGTGATGAATCGCGCTCACCCCTCCACTTT
CDR3aa: CASSRRGSDESRSPLHF

v_gene: TRBV3-1
j_gene: TRBJ1-1
d_gene: -
abundance: -
CDR3nt: TGTGCCAGCAGCGCCCGGACGGGGTTCACTGAAGCTTTCTTT
CDR3aa: CASSARTGFTEAFF

v_gene: TRBV12-3/TRBV12-4
j_gene: TRBJ2-6
d_gene: -
abundance: few
CDR3nt: TGTGCCAGCAGTCAGATAGGGGGGGCCAACGTCCTGACTTTC
CDR3aa: CASSQIGGANVLTF

v_gene: TRBV7-9
j_gene: TRBJ2-7
d_gene: -
abundance: many
CDR3nt: TGTGCCAGCAGCCGGTCCCCCGAGGATTACGAGCAGTACTTC
CDR3aa: CASSRSPEDYEQYF

v_gene: TRBV11-2
j_gene: TRBJ2-7
d_gene: TRBD1
abundance: many
CDR3nt: TGTGCCAGCAGCTTAATGGGACAGGGGGGGGGCTACGAGCAGTACTTC
CDR3aa: CASSLMGQGGGYEQYF

v_gene: TRBV29-1
j_gene: TRBJ1-1
d_gene: -
abundance: many
CDR3nt: TGCAGCGTACAAAGCGGGGTAAACACTGAAGCTTTCTTT
CDR3aa: CSVQSGVNTEAFF

v_gene: TRBV6-1
j_gene: TRBJ1-4
d_gene: -
abundance: -
CDR3nt: TGTGCCAGCAGACCGCCAGGGCAATGGAATGAAAAACTGTTTTTT
CDR3aa: CASRPPGQWNEKLFF

v_gene: TRBV28
j_gene: TRBJ2-2
d_gene: TRBD2
abundance: many
CDR3nt: TGTGCCAGCAGTTCCCGGACTAGCGGGGTACTTACCGGGGAGCTGTTTTTT
CDR3aa: CASSSRTSGVLTGELFF

v_gene: TRBV9
j_gene: TRBJ2-7
d_gene: TRBD1
abundance: few
CDR3nt: TGTGCCAGCAGCCCTACAGGGGAAAGCTCCTACGAGCAGTACTTC
CDR3aa: CASSPTGESSYEQYF

v_gene: TRBV6-4
j_gene: TRBJ2-2
d_gene: -
abundance: many
CDR3nt: TGTGCCAGCAGTCCCCCCTACCGGGGGGCTAACACCGGGGAGCTGTTTTTT
CDR3aa: CASSPPYRGANTGELFF

v_gene: TRBV27
j_gene: TRBJ1-2
d_gene: -
abundance: -
CDR3nt: TGTGCCAGCAGTTTCCTGGGAGGGGGAGATGGCTACACCTTC
CDR3aa: CASSFLGGGDGYTF

v_gene: TRBV12-3/TRBV12-4
j_gene: TRBJ1-2
d_gene: -
abundance: few
CDR3nt: TGTGCCAGCAGTTTAGACGGCCGCGGTTGGGGGGTAAATGGCTACACCTTC
CDR3aa: CASSLDGRGWGVNGYTF

v_gene: TRBV11-1
j_gene: TRBJ2-7
d_gene: TRBD2
abundance: few
CDR3nt: TGTGCCAGCAGATCCATCCTAGCGGGGGGGCGTCTCAAGCAGTACTTC
CDR3aa: CASRSILAGGRLKQYF

v_gene: TRBV28
j_gene: TRBJ2-7
d_gene: -
abundance: -
CDR3nt: TGTGCCAGCAGTCTACCTCGGGGTTACGAGCAGTACTTC
CDR3aa: CASSLPRGYEQYF

v_gene: TRBV19
j_gene: TRBJ1-5
d_gene: -
abundance: many
CDR3nt: TGTGCCAGTAGGAGTGACCGTCGGGAACAGCCCCAGCATTTT
CDR3aa: CASRSDRREQPQHF

v_gene: TRBV20-1
j_gene: TRBJ1-5
d_gene: -
abundance: many
CDR3nt: TGCAGTGCTCGACTAGACCCCAATCAGCCCCAGCATTTT
CDR3aa: CSARLDPNQPQHF

v_gene: TRBV28
j_gene: TRBJ2-7
d_gene: TRBD1
abundance: medium-sized
CDR3nt: TGTGCCAGCAGGCCTTCCCGGGACAGGGGATACGAGCAGTACTTC
CDR3aa: CASRPSRDRGYEQYF

v_gene: TRBV20-1
j_gene: TRBJ2-2
d_gene: -
abundance: few
CDR3nt: TGCAGTGCTAGAGACCGGATCCGGGGTCGGGTCGGGGAGCTGTTTTTT
CDR3aa: CSARDRIRGRVGELFF

v_gene: TRBV5-1
j_gene: TRBJ2-7
d_gene: -
abundance: few
CDR3nt: TGCGCCAGCAGCTTGGACAGCATTCCCTACGAGCAGTACTTC
CDR3aa: CASSLDSIPYEQYF

v_gene: TRBV28
j_gene: TRBJ2-7
d_gene: -
abundance: many
CDR3nt: TGTGCCAGCAGTTTAGCGGGGGCGGGGGAGCAGTACTTC
CDR3aa: CASSLAGAGEQYF

v_gene: TRBV7-8
j_gene: TRBJ1-2
d_gene: -
abundance: many
CDR3nt: TGTGCCAGCAGCCAATTACCGGGGGGCTCTGGCTACACCTTC
CDR3aa: CASSQLPGGSGYTF

v_gene: TRBV6-1
j_gene: TRBJ2-4
d_gene: -
abundance: many
CDR3nt: TGTGCCAGCAGTGAACGGGGAATAGCCAAAAACATTCAGTACTTC
CDR3aa: CASSERGIAKNIQYF

v_gene: TRBV12-3/TRBV12-4
j_gene: TRBJ1-1
d_gene: -
abundance: many
CDR3nt: TGTGCCAGCAGGGAACAGGGGAACACTGAAGCTTTCTTT
CDR3aa: CASREQGNTEAFF

v_gene: TRBV28
j_gene: TRBJ2-7
d_gene: TRBD1
abundance: many
CDR3nt: TGTGCCAGCAGTTCACAGGGGGAATCGGTCGAGCAGTACTTC
CDR3aa: CASSSQGESVEQYF

v_gene: TRBV6-5
j_gene: TRBJ2-6
d_gene: -
abundance: -
CDR3nt: TGTGCCAGCAGTTACAGTGGTGGAAGCTCTGGGGCCAACGTCCTGACTTTC
CDR3aa: CASSYSGGSSGANVLTF

v_gene: TRBV9
j_gene: TRBJ1-3
d_gene: -
abundance: many
CDR3nt: TGTGCCAGCAGCGTAGGGCCCTCACACGGAAACACCATATATTTT
CDR3aa: CASSVGPSHGNTIYF

v_gene: TRBV20-1
j_gene: TRBJ2-1
d_gene: TRBD1
abundance: many
CDR3nt: TGCAGTGCTGACAGGGCTAATGAGCAGTTCTTC
CDR3aa: CSADRANEQFF

v_gene: TRBV12-3/TRBV12-4
j_gene: TRBJ2-7
d_gene: TRBD1
abundance: -
CDR3nt: TGTGCCAGCAGTGTTGGACAGGGGGACTACGAGCAGTACTTC
CDR3aa: CASSVGQGDYEQYF

v_gene: TRBV2
j_gene: TRBJ1-1
d_gene: -
abundance: many
CDR3nt: TGTGCCAGCAGTCCCTCCCTATTTCAACTGGGTGAAGCTTTCTTT
CDR3aa: CASSPSLFQLGEAFF

v_gene: TRBV5-6
j_gene: TRBJ1-5
d_gene: -
abundance: many
CDR3nt: TGTGCCAGCAGCTTGGGTATTGGGGGCCAGCCCCAGCATTTT
CDR3aa: CASSLGIGGQPQHF

v_gene: TRBV28
j_gene: TRBJ2-2
d_gene: -
abundance: -
CDR3nt: TGTGCCAGCACCGTTGTGAGGGTGCTGATCACCGGGGAGCTGTTTTTT
CDR3aa: CASTVVRVLITGELFF

v_gene: TRBV12-3/TRBV12-4
j_gene: TRBJ2-5
d_gene: -
abundance: -
CDR3nt: TGTGCCAGCAGTTTAGCTGGGGCGTCAAGATGGCAAGAGACCCAGTACTTC
CDR3aa: CASSLAGASRWQETQYF

v_gene: TRBV6-1
j_gene: TRBJ1-6
d_gene: -
abundance: few
CDR3nt: TGTGCCAGCAGTGACAGGGGAGGTAGAAAACCCCTCCACTTT
CDR3aa: CASSDRGGRKPLHF

v_gene: TRBV6-5
j_gene: TRBJ2-2
d_gene: TRBD1
abundance: -
CDR3nt: TGTGCCAGCAGTTACGCGAGACAGGGCGGCACCGGGGAGCTGTTTTTT
CDR3aa: CASSYARQGGTGELFF

v_gene: TRBV2
j_gene: TRBJ1-6
d_gene: TRBD1
abundance: few
CDR3nt: TGTGCCAGCAGCCGGGACAGGGAGAGTTCACCCCTCCACTTT
CDR3aa: CASSRDRESSPLHF

v_gene: TRBV12-3/TRBV12-4
j_gene: TRBJ2-3
d_gene: TRBD2
abundance: few
CDR3nt: TGTGCCAGCAGTTACGCTAGCGGGGGGCGGGGAGATACGCAGTATTTT
CDR3aa: CASSYASGGRGDTQYF

v_gene: TRBV12-3/TRBV12-4
j_gene: TRBJ1-1
d_gene: -
abundance: many
CDR3nt: TGTGCCAGCAGTTACCGGGGAGTCCTGAACACTGAAGCTTTCTTT
CDR3aa: CASSYRGVLNTEAFF

v_gene: TRBV25-1
j_gene: TRBJ2-7
d_gene: -
abundance: -
CDR3nt: TGTGCCAGCAGTGTATCTGGGGATTTCTACGAGCAGTACTTC
CDR3aa: CASSVSGDFYEQYF

v_gene: TRBV6-1
j_gene: TRBJ2-7
d_gene: TRBD2
abundance: many
CDR3nt: TGTGCCAGCAGTGATAGCGGGGGTACCTACGAGCAGTACTTC
CDR3aa: CASSDSGGTYEQYF

v_gene: TRBV7-6
j_gene: TRBJ2-5
d_gene: TRBD2
abundance: many
CDR3nt: TGTGCCAGCAGCCCTGGGAGCGGGGGGGCGTTAGAGACCCAGTACTTC
CDR3aa: CASSPGSGGALETQYF

v_gene: TRBV5-5
j_gene: TRBJ2-7
d_gene: -
abundance: many
CDR3nt: TGTGCCAGCAGCCTCCCGCTAGGGAACTCCTACGAGCAGTACTTC
CDR3aa: CASSLPLGNSYEQYF

v_gene: TRBV19
j_gene: TRBJ1-2
d_gene: -
abundance: few
CDR3nt: TGTGCCAGTAGTATGATTGACTATGGCTACACCTTC
CDR3aa: CASSMIDYGYTF

v_gene: TRBV28
j_gene: TRBJ2-5
d_gene: -
abundance: many
CDR3nt: TGTGCCAGCAGCCATAACCGGGACCCGGCGGGGGAGACCCAGTACTTC
CDR3aa: CASSHNRDPAGETQYF

v_gene: TRBV6-5
j_gene: TRBJ1-1
d_gene: TRBD1
abundance: many
CDR3nt: TGTGCCAGCAGTTCCCTCCTCGGGACAGCTTTAGAAGCTTTCTTT
CDR3aa: CASSSLLGTALEAFF

v_gene: TRBV7-2
j_gene: TRBJ2-7
d_gene: -
abundance: few
CDR3nt: TGTGCCAGCAGCTTAGCCCCATTTACCCGGAGGGGCGAGCAGTACTTC
CDR3aa: CASSLAPFTRRGEQYF

v_gene: TRBV2
j_gene: TRBJ1-1
d_gene: -
abundance: many
CDR3nt: TGTGCCAGCAGTCCCCGGGGAGAGAACACTGAAGCTTTCTTT
CDR3aa: CASSPRGENTEAFF

v_gene: TRBV6-2/TRBV6-3
j_gene: TRBJ2-7
d_gene: -
abundance: many
CDR3nt: TGTGCCAGCAGCAATCGGGTCCACTACGAGCAGTACTTC
CDR3aa: CASSNRVHYEQYF